The 25 T cell receptor beta chains in this list originate from one sample, sequenced in a study of yellow fever vaccine responses in identical twins. TCRdb recomputed calls from the RT-PCR reads with MiXCR, one row per CDR3 protein. The sample has 35,000 or so distinct CDR3 sequences; roughly 60% are singletons. The sample consisted of T cells from blood (PBMCs), unsorted or a sorted subset (not recorded which), taken before or after yellow fever vaccination (not recorded which). Every receptor here comes from a woman aged 18 to 35 who received the yellow fever vaccine.

The V gene is TRBV6-2 or TRBV6-3, the J gene TRBJ1-5; D gene ambiguous. V lost 3 bases, J lost 2 bases, and 11 bases lay in between. Germline assignment: CDR1 MNHEY and CDR2 SVGEGT. The CDR3 contains 15 residues. The CDR3 loop is CASSYTSLRNQPQHF. CDR3 nucleotides: TGTGCCAGCAGTTATACGTCCCTCCGCAATCAGCCCCAGCATTTT.

The J gene is TRBJ1-6, the V gene TRBV5-1; 10 positions agree with TRBD1. CDR1 is SGHRS and CDR2 is YFSETQ in the germline V gene. V shed 1 base and J 8 bases; nucleotides not matched to a gene: 3. This CDR3 spans 15 amino acids. The CDR3 DNA reads TGCGCCAGCAGCTTGTGGGGGACAGGGGATTCACCCCTCCACTTT. Its translation: CASSLWGTGDSPLHF.

The gene calls are TRBV10-3 and TRBJ1-2; D is possibly TRBD1 (6 bases). The ends were cut back, 8 bases at V and 2 bases at J, with 15 bases in the middle. Germline V gene sequence: CDR1 ENHRY, CDR2 SYGVKD. This CDR3 contains 14 residues. CDR3 region: CAIAYRDENYGYTF. For the CDR3, the DNA is TGTGCCATCGCCTACAGGGACGAGAACTATGGCTACACCTTC.

The chain is built from TRBV5-1 and TRBJ2-3; D is possibly TRBD2 (6 bases). Trimming removed 2 bases from V and 2 bases from J, with 24 bases in between. CDR3 length: 19 residues. Germline CDR1 and CDR2: SGHRS and YFSETQ. The CDR3, as DNA: TGCGCCAGCAGCTTCGTAGCGGCTAACACCATTCTTATCACAGATACGCAGTATTTT. It codes for CASSFVAANTILITDTQYF. Full variable domain (outside the CDR3, taken from reference TRBV5-1 and TRBJ2-3): KAGVTQTPRYLIKTRGQQVTLSCSPISGHRSVSWYQQTPGQGLQFLFEYFSETQRNKGNFPGRFSGRQFSNSRSEMNVSTLELGDSALYLCASSFVAANTILITDTQYFGPGTRLTVL.

This clonotype was counted once. V and J are TRBV29-1 and TRBJ1-2; D perhaps matches TRBD1 (6 bases). Germline CDR1 reads SQVTM; CDR2 reads ANQGSEA. The V gene lost 1 base and the J gene lost 4 bases, with 10 bases spanning the gap. The CDR3 loop spans 13 amino acids. CDR3 sequence reads: CSVEGWGPYGYTF. DNA of the CDR3: TGCAGCGTTGAAGGTTGGGGGCCCTATGGCTACACCTTC.

V gene TRBV4-1 combines with J gene TRBJ2-5, with 8 bases identical to TRBD1. CDR3 size: 14 residues. CDR1 and CDR2 (germline): MGHRA, YSYEKL. V trimming: 5 bases; J trimming: 4 bases; junction bases outside the gene matches: 6. CDR3 nucleotide sequence: TGCGCCAGCAGCAGGGCCACAGGGGGAGAGACCCAGTACTTC. Translating it yields CASSRATGGETQYF.

In DNA form, the CDR3 reads TGCAGCGTTGGGACACGGCTAGCGGACAATGAGCAGTTCTTC. The encoded protein is CSVGTRLADNEQFF. The gene calls are TRBV29-1 and TRBJ2-1; 7 bases are a match to TRBD2. In germline, CDR1 is SQVTM, CDR2 ANQGSEA. CDR3 length: 14 amino acids. V shed 4 bases, J shed 5 bases, and the junction held 8 bases outside the gene matches.

The chain is built from TRBV10-3 and TRBJ2-7, with TRBD2 identical over 9 bases. The V gene's germline CDR1 is ENHRY and CDR2 SYGVKD. The CDR3 length is 15 residues. The J segment lost 6 bases and the V segment lost 6 bases, leaving 12 bases of the junction unmatched. The CDR3 sequence: CAIRPETSGSFEQYF. The CDR3 bases are TGTGCCATCAGACCCGAGACTAGCGGTTCGTTCGAGCAGTACTTC.

The V and J genes are TRBV18 and TRBJ1-1; a weak D match, TRBD1 (6 bases). V lost 6 bases and J 1 base, leaving 9 bases between the germline ends. Germline CDR1 reads KGHSH; CDR2 reads LQKENI. The CDR3 has 13 amino acids. The CDR3 DNA is TGTGCCAGCTCCCCGGGACAGAACACTGAAGCTTTCTTT. It specifies CASSPGQNTEAFF.

In its sample, this clonotype was seen a few times. This chain uses TRBV11-3 with TRBJ1-1; D unresolved. The CDR3 spans 12 residues. CDR1 and CDR2 from the germline V gene are SGHNT and YENEEA. Trimming stripped 1 base from V and 10 bases from J, with 10 bases between. The CDR3 is CASSLGLVGAFF. The CDR3 bases are TGTGCCAGCAGCTTAGGTCTCGTCGGAGCTTTCTTT.

The V and J genes are TRBV11-1 and TRBJ1-2; D call uncertain. Per germline, CDR1 SGHAT and CDR2 FQDESV (reference sequence). This CDR3 is built from 11 residues. Trimming pared 2 bases from V and 8 bases from J, leaving 6 bases between. The CDR3 reads CASSLSRGYTF. The CDR3 DNA sequence: TGTGCCAGCAGCTTATCTAGGGGCTACACCTTC.

This rearrangement joins TRBV12-5 to TRBJ2-1; TRBD2 matches 10 bases. The trim removed 2 bases at V and 7 bases at J, leaving 8 bases unmatched. The CDR3 length is 16 residues. Looked up from germline, CDR1 is LGHNT and CDR2 is FRNRAP. The CDR3 region has the DNA TGTGCTAGTGGTTTGACTACAACTAGCGGGGTGAATGAGCAGTTCTTC. It specifies CASGLTTTSGVNEQFF.

The chain has TRBV19 and TRBJ1-1, with a tentative D call TRBD1 (5 bases). In germline, CDR1 is LNHDA, CDR2 SQIVND (reference sequence). Trimming cost V 3 bases and J 1 base, with 15 bases left between them. The CDR3 sequence is 16 residues long. CDR3 sequence: CASSIGGAGGNTEAFF. The CDR3, as DNA: TGTGCCAGTAGTATTGGAGGGGCCGGGGGGAACACTGAAGCTTTCTTT.

V and J are TRBV29-1 and TRBJ2-1, with D possibly matching TRBD2 (6 bases). The V end lost 3 bases, the J end lost 7 bases, and 13 bases lay between the germline ends. The germline V gene encodes CDR1 SQVTM and CDR2 ANQGSEA. This CDR3 region has 13 residues. The CDR3 protein is CSVDWRGVNEQFF. CDR3 sequence (DNA): TGCAGCGTTGACTGGCGGGGTGTTAATGAGCAGTTCTTC.

The chain is built from TRBV5-5 and TRBJ2-1; D is tentatively TRBD1 or TRBD2 (6 bases each). CDR1 and CDR2 (germline): SGHKS, YYEKEE (reference sequence). The CDR3 consists of 14 residues. V was clipped by 2 bases and J by 6 bases, with 12 bases between them. CDR3: CASSFNWGANEQFF. CDR3 nucleotide sequence: TGTGCCAGCAGCTTTAATTGGGGGGCCAATGAGCAGTTCTTC. The full variable domain, its missing parts supplied by reference TRBV5-5 and TRBJ2-1, is DAGVTQSPTHLIKTRGQQVTLRCSPISGHKSVSWYQQVLGQGPQFIFQYYEKEERGRGNFPDRFSARQFPNYSSELNVNALLLGDSALYLCASSFNWGANEQFFGPGTRLTVL.

This chain connects TRBV11-1 to TRBJ2-2; no firm D call. Germline loops: CDR1 SGHAT, CDR2 FQDESV (reference sequence). The CDR3 runs to 13 residues. V was clipped by 5 bases and J by 1 base, with 5 bases between them. CDR3 protein: CASSPENTGELFF. In DNA, the CDR3 is TGTGCCAGCAGCCCCGAGAACACCGGGGAGCTGTTTTTT. The entire variable domain, with the rest obtained from reference TRBV11-1 and TRBJ2-2, is as follows: EAEVAQSPRYKITEKSQAVAFWCDPISGHATLYWYRQILGQGPELLVQFQDESVVDDSQLPKDRFSAERLKGVDSTLKIQPAELGDSAMYLCASSPENTGELFFGEGSRLTVL.

The genes are TRBV5-1 and TRBJ2-1; 10 bases agree with TRBD1. The trim removed 0 bases at V and 8 bases at J, leaving 8 bases unmatched. CDR1 is SGHRS, CDR2 YFSETQ, per germline. The CDR3 has 16 residues. CDR3 in amino acids: CASSLVSGTGDYEQFF. The CDR3 DNA follows: TGCGCCAGCAGCTTGGTTTCGGGGACAGGGGACTATGAGCAGTTCTTC.

J is TRBJ2-1 and V is TRBV19; D is possibly TRBD2 (6 bases). This CDR3 has 12 amino acids. The V gene lost 1 base and the J gene lost 8 bases, with 6 bases spanning the gap. Germline lookup yields CDR1 LNHDA and CDR2 SQIVND (reference sequence). CDR3 region: CASSIVADEQFF. The CDR3, as DNA: TGTGCCAGTAGTATAGTAGCGGATGAGCAGTTCTTC.

With respect to this clonotype: Its ends do not fully match the called genes, so a read error is possible. The rearrangement uses TRBV12-3 or TRBV12-4 and TRBJ2-1; 9 bases agree with TRBD2. CDR3 size: 11 residues. The CDR3 nucleotides read TGTGCCAGCAGTCTAGCGGGGGAGCAGTTCTTC. Residues: CASSLAGEQFF.

This chain uses TRBV15 with TRBJ2-5, with 11 bases lining up with TRBD2. The CDR3 has 17 amino acids. Germline loops: CDR1 LNHNV, CDR2 YYDKDF (reference sequence). After removal of 1 base from V and 1 base from J, the junction contained 5 bases not matched to a gene. The CDR3 nucleotides read TGTGCCACCAGCAGAGGAGGCACTAGCGGGGGCCAAGAGACCCAGTACTTC. The encoded protein is CATSRGGTSGGQETQYF.

This clonotype was seen a handful of times. This chain connects TRBV11-2 to TRBJ2-1; TRBD2 matches at 7 bases. The CDR3 is 16 amino acids. V lost 5 bases to trimming and J lost 7 bases; unmatched junction nucleotides: 14. The germline V gene encodes CDR1 SGHAT and CDR2 FQNNGV. The CDR3 loop reads CASSTQVAGVNNEQFF. CDR3 DNA sequence: TGTGCCAGCAGCACCCAGGTGGCGGGAGTGAATAATGAGCAGTTCTTC.

The chain uses TRBV13 and TRBJ2-7; TRBD1 matches 12 bases. Germline V CDR1 and CDR2: PRHDT, FYEKMQ (reference sequence). This CDR3 has 16 amino acids. J gave up 7 bases and V 5 bases, and 12 bases lay outside the gene matches. CDR3 DNA: TGTGCCAGCAGCCCCCTCCCGGGACAGGGGGCGGGGGAGCAGTACTTC. Encoded protein: CASSPLPGQGAGEQYF.

The chain employs TRBV3-1 and TRBJ2-7; 7 bases match TRBD2. V lost 0 bases to trimming and J lost 6 bases; unmatched junction nucleotides: 11. The CDR3 loop spans 16 amino acids. The germline CDR1 and CDR2 sequences are LGHDT and YNNKEL (reference sequence). This chain's CDR3 is CASSQDYRSGAGEQYV. DNA for the CDR3: TGTGCCAGCAGCCAAGATTATAGGAGCGGGGCGGGCGAGCAGTACGTC.

The chain carries TRBV2 and TRBJ2-1; 12 bases agree with TRBD2. CDR3 length: 15 residues. The V gene's germline CDR1 is SNHLY and CDR2 FYNNEI. V dropped 7 bases and J dropped 8; count of bases not matched to a gene: 9. This CDR3 reads CASIGRLAGVHEQFF. The CDR3, as DNA: TGTGCCAGCATAGGTCGACTAGCGGGAGTCCATGAGCAGTTCTTC.

The V call is TRBV2, the J call TRBJ1-1; no clear D. Germline assignment: CDR1 SNHLY and CDR2 FYNNEI. Trimming took off 3 bases at V and 5 bases at J, with 10 bases between the two ends. This CDR3 is built from 13 residues. The CDR3 DNA is TGTGCCAGCAGTGATGGGTTATGGACTGAAGCTTTCTTT. Residues: CASSDGLWTEAFF.